Following are 32 T cell receptor beta chains from one sample sequenced in a study of tissue T cells after allogeneic stem cell transplantation. This table comes from immunoSEQ multiplex PCR, and its TCRdb copy is limited to in-frame clones, with some not included. The sample holds about 7,800 clones; 45% to 60% are singletons and the top ten take 8.4%. Stated time point: mouse harvest day 7 after allogeneic transplant. Each mouse received 10^7 T-cell-depleted marrow cells plus 10^6 splenic CD5+ T cells by tail vein. The specimen sequenced was gut tissue. Source of these receptors: a female BALB/c mouse given C57BL/6 T cells with graft-versus-host disease after an allogeneic hematopoietic cell transplant.

Comments on this clone: Here the gene names and germline are mouse. The CDR3 protein is CASSDLDQNTLYF. The part of the CDR3 DNA that was read is TGTGCCAGCAGTGATCTGGATCAAAACACCTTGTAC. The chain recombines TRBV13-1 with TRBJ2-4; D gene uncertain. The DNA ends 1 residue before the CDR3 does, and the rest of the CDR3 is filled in from the germline J gene. With 1 base removed from V and 2 bases from J, the gap between germline ends came to 5 bases. This CDR3 is built from 13 residues. The germline V gene encodes CDR1 NSHNY and CDR2 SYGAGN.

Comment on this clone: Mouse gene names and germline throughout. The observed sequence ends 1 residue before the CDR3 terminus, with the missing tail filled in from the germline J gene. The rearrangement uses TRBV23 and TRBJ1-1; the table's D call, TRBD1, has no DNA check behind it. Germline-derived CDR1 and CDR2 are KGHTA and FQNQQP. The length of the CDR3 is 15 residues. CDR3 DNA (partial): TGCTCCAGCAGTCGAGGACAGGGAGGGAGCACAGAAGTCTTC. Protein sequence: CSSSRGQGGSTEVF. Given in full, the CDR3 is CSSSRGQGGSTEVFF. Complete variable domain (other parts from reference TRBV23 and TRBJ1-1): DAAVTQKPRYLIKMKGQEAEMKCIPEKGHTAVFWYQQKQSKELKFLIYFQNQQPLDQIDMVKERFSAVCPSSSLCSLGIRTCEAEDSALYLCSSSRGQGGSTEVFFGKGTRLTVV.

Concerning this clone itself: The gene symbols are mouse symbols. Coverage ceases 1 residue before the CDR3 finishes, and the germline J gene fills in the end. The V gene is TRBV12-1, the J gene TRBJ2-4; TRBD2 matches at 12 bases. V shed 2 bases, J shed 2 bases, and the junction held 1 base outside the gene matches. This CDR3 contains 15 residues. Germline values: CDR1 SGHSN, CDR2 HYEKVE. The CDR3 is CASSRDWGAQNTLYF. The covered CDR3 bases are TGTGCCAGCTCTCGGGACTGGGGGGCTCAAAACACCTTGTAC.

Only a few counts were recorded for this clone. The germline and genes are mouse ones. The sequenced fragment ends 1 residue before the CDR3 boundary, so the rest is inferred from the germline J gene. This chain uses TRBV13-2 with TRBJ2-7; TRBD1 matches 7 bases. V was clipped by 4 bases and J by 0 bases; unmatched bases: 4. Per the germline V gene, CDR1 is NNHNN and CDR2 is SYGAGS (reference sequence). CDR3 length equals 14 residues. The sequenced part of the CDR3 DNA is TGTGCCAGCGGTCGGACAGGTAGCTCCTATGAACAGTAC. Encoded protein: CASGRTGSSYEQY. The whole CDR3 sequence is CASGRTGSSYEQYF.

A word on this clone: Germline and genes: mouse. The CDR3 end falls 1 residue outside the read, so it is completed with the germline J gene. J is TRBJ2-7 and V is TRBV15; D possibly matches TRBD1 or TRBD2 (5 bases each). The germline V gene encodes CDR1 SGHND and CDR2 FRSKSL. This CDR3 has 13 amino acids. V gave up 4 bases and J gave up 0 bases, with 7 bases separating them. CDR3 sequence: CASSSGDSYEQYF. The part of the CDR3 DNA that was read is TGTGCCAGCAGTTCGGGGGACTCCTATGAACAGTAC.

As for this clone: Mouse gene names and germline throughout. CDR3 loop: CASSYSYNSPLYF. The CDR3 DNA, read in part, is TGTGCCAGCTCATACAGCTATAATTCGCCCCTCTAC. The chain links TRBV12-1 to TRBJ1-6; D not resolved. The read terminates 1 residue before the CDR3 end, so the remaining end is supplied by the germline J gene. TRBJ1-6 is treated as an ORF (open reading frame) with a function not yet certain. Trimming pared 4 bases from V and 3 bases from J, leaving 6 bases between. Germline CDR1 is SGHSN and CDR2 is HYEKVE. CDR3 size: 13 residues.

With regard to this clone: The listed genes are named as in mouse. Read coverage stops 1 residue before the CDR3 terminus; the germline J gene supplies the remainder. The chain has TRBV26 and TRBJ1-2; possible D gene TRBD1, 6 bases. This CDR3 region has 15 residues. V shed 4 bases and J shed 0 bases, with 12 bases lying between them. Germline CDR1 KGHPV, CDR2 FQNQEV (reference sequence). The CDR3 reads CASSPPGQSNSDYTF. The CDR3 bases that were read are TGTGCCAGCAGTCCTCCGGGACAATCAAACTCCGACTACACC.

Points on this clone: Here the gene names and germline are mouse. Sequencing ends 1 residue short of the CDR3 end; the germline J gene provides the rest. V gene TRBV12-2 combines with J gene TRBJ2-4; 9 bases are a match to TRBD2. Trimming cost V 3 bases and J 0 bases; bases outside gene matches: 3. Germline lookup yields CDR1 SGHLS and CDR2 HYDKME. This CDR3 spans 15 amino acids. The CDR3 loop reads CASSLGLGSQNTLYF. The CDR3 DNA, read in part, is TGTGCCAGCTCTTTGGGACTGGGCAGTCAAAACACCTTGTAC.

This clone was detected a few times. Any gene name here is a mouse gene name. The read gets to within 1 residue of the CDR3 end, and the germline J gene fills in the rest. The chain recombines TRBV16 with TRBJ2-4, with 7 bases lining up with TRBD2. Trimming cost V 2 bases and J 1 base; bases outside gene matches: 0. Germline V lookup: CDR1 SGHSA, CDR2 FRNQAP. The CDR3 loop spans 14 amino acids. The CDR3 reads CASSLLGGQNTLYF. The sequenced CDR3 bases are TGTGCAAGCAGCTTACTGGGGGGTCAAAACACCTTGTAC.

Comments on this clone: Gene names refer to mouse genes. From the germline J gene comes the end of the CDR3, since the read stops 1 residue before it. The chain links TRBV26 to TRBJ2-5; D is possibly TRBD1 or TRBD2 (5 bases each). Germline CDR1 and CDR2: KGHPV and FQNQEV (reference sequence). The CDR3 has 13 residues. V was shortened by 2 bases and J by 2 bases, with 5 bases between the two germline ends. This CDR3 reads CASSLGAQDTQYF. The CDR3 DNA, read in part, is TGTGCCAGCAGTCTGGGGGCCCAAGACACCCAGTAC.

This clone occurred once. Gene names follow the mouse nomenclature. The CDR3 end is not reached by the read, which stops 1 residue before it; the germline J gene fills it in. The chain couples TRBV13-3 to TRBJ1-2; D uncertain. CDR1 and CDR2 (germline): NNHDY, SYVADS. V was cut by 2 bases and J by 0 bases, with 5 bases left in between. CDR3 length: 13 amino acids. Partial CDR3 DNA: TGTGCCAGCAGTGAAACAGCAAACTCCGACTACACC. Translation gives CASSETANSDYT. The complete CDR3 reads CASSETANSDYTF.

A remark on this clone: Gene names are mouse gene names. The read comes to an end 1 residue before the CDR3 does, leaving the germline J gene to fill in the end. This chain connects TRBV15 to TRBJ2-1; the match to TRBD2 covers 9 bases. This CDR3 has 14 amino acids. Germline CDR1 reads SGHND; CDR2 reads FRSKSL. V trimming: 6 bases; J trimming: 6 bases; junction bases outside the gene matches: 6. The CDR3 sequence is CASRLVGGPAEQFF. CDR3 DNA, as far as it was read: TGTGCCAGCAGGCTAGTGGGGGGGCCTGCTGAGCAGTTC.

With respect to this clone: The gene names given are mouse names. The sequenced fragment ends 1 residue before the CDR3 boundary, so the rest is inferred from the germline J gene. The chain combines TRBV12-1 with TRBJ2-4; D gene ambiguous. The ends were cut back, 2 bases at V and 2 bases at J, with 7 bases in the middle. Germline loops: CDR1 SGHSN, CDR2 HYEKVE. This CDR3 is 13 amino acids long. CDR3 protein: CASSRWNQNTLYF. The part of the CDR3 DNA that was read is TGTGCCAGCTCTCGCTGGAATCAAAACACCTTGTAC.

In the case of this clone: The gene symbols are mouse symbols. The CDR3 end lies 1 residue beyond the end of the read and is filled in from the germline J gene. The chain links TRBV3 to TRBJ2-2, with TRBD2 matching over 11 bases. The CDR3 runs 17 residues. The junction had 6 bases not matched to a gene; V was cut back by 2 bases and J by 4 bases. CDR1 SNHLY and CDR2 FYNGKV come from the germline V gene (reference sequence). The CDR3 sequence: CASSLLLGGRGTGQLYF. Incomplete CDR3 DNA: TGTGCCAGCAGCTTATTACTGGGGGGGCGCGGCACCGGGCAGCTCTAC.

In the case of this clone: Gene names and germline refer to mouse. The read halts 1 residue ahead of the CDR3 end, with the missing end drawn from the germline J gene. The V call is TRBV24, the J call TRBJ1-2, with no clear D. Trimming cost V 6 bases and J 1 base, with 12 bases left between them. Germline-derived CDR1 and CDR2 are KGHTA and FRNEEI. This CDR3 has 14 amino acids. The sequenced part of the CDR3 DNA is TGTGCCAGCAGCCCTGACAACAAAAACTCCGACTACACC. Protein: CASSPDNKNSDYT. In full, the CDR3 reads CASSPDNKNSDYTF.

Concerning this clone itself: Any gene name here is a mouse gene name. The CDR3 extends 1 residue past the end of the read, so its final part is completed from the germline J gene. V usage is TRBV16 and J usage is TRBJ1-1; 10 nucleotides match TRBD1. V gave up 1 base and J gave up 1 base; unmatched junction bases: 3. Germline V gene sequence: CDR1 SGHSA, CDR2 FRNQAP. This CDR3 spans 16 amino acids. CDR3 bases read: TGTGCAAGCAGCTTAGTGGACAGGGGGAGAAACACAGAAGTCTTC. Translating gives CASSLVDRGRNTEVF. The CDR3 reads in full as CASSLVDRGRNTEVFF.

This clone was found a few times. Each gene name is a mouse one. CDR3 residues: CASRGTGKGDTQYF. The covered CDR3 bases are TGTGCCAGCAGAGGGACAGGGAAGGGGGACACCCAGTAC. V and J are TRBV26 and TRBJ2-5, with 9 bases aligning to TRBD1. The read ends 1 residue early relative to the CDR3; the germline J gene fills the gap. V dropped 6 bases and J dropped 6; count of bases not matched to a gene: 7. Germline V gives CDR1 KGHPV, CDR2 FQNQEV (reference sequence). CDR3 length equals 14 residues.

As to this clone: All gene names here are mouse names. The read ends 1 residue shy of where the CDR3 ends; the end is completed using the germline J gene. The chain has TRBV26 and TRBJ1-2; no firm D call. Germline loops: CDR1 KGHPV, CDR2 FQNQEV (reference sequence). V lost 4 bases and J 0 bases, leaving 6 bases between the germline ends. The CDR3 has 13 amino acids. Incomplete CDR3 DNA: TGTGCCAGCAGTCCACAAGCAAACTCCGACTACACC. It translates to CASSPQANSDYT. The CDR3, in full, reads CASSPQANSDYTF. The full variable domain, completed using reference TRBV26 and TRBJ1-2, is NSKVIQTPRYLVKGQGQKAKMRCIPEKGHPVVFWYQQNKNNEFKFLINFQNQEVLQQIDMTEKRFSAECPSNSPCSLEIQSSEAGDSALYLCASSPQANSDYTFGSGTRLLVI.

This clone is labeled as medium-sized. Gene names are the mouse ones. Sequencing ends 1 residue short of the CDR3 end; the germline J gene provides the rest. V is TRBV26 and J is TRBJ2-7; TRBD2 matches 9 bases. Germline-derived CDR1 and CDR2 are KGHPV and FQNQEV (reference sequence). V lost 3 bases, J lost 5 bases, and 2 bases stayed unmatched. The CDR3 extends over 13 amino acids. The part of the CDR3 DNA that was read is TGTGCCAGCAGTCTCCTGGGGGGGGATGAACAGTAC. It codes for CASSLLGGDEQY. The complete CDR3 sequence is CASSLLGGDEQYF. Using reference TRBV26 and TRBJ2-7 for the parts outside the CDR3, the full variable domain is NSKVIQTPRYLVKGQGQKAKMRCIPEKGHPVVFWYQQNKNNEFKFLINFQNQEVLQQIDMTEKRFSAECPSNSPCSLEIQSSEAGDSALYLCASSLLGGDEQYFGPGTRLTVL.

This clone is medium-sized in the sample. Gene labels here are mouse ones. The CDR3 end falls 1 residue outside the read, so it is completed with the germline J gene. V usage is TRBV1 and J usage is TRBJ2-7, with D perhaps TRBD1 (6 bases). Germline V lookup: CDR1 NSQYPW, CDR2 LRSPGD (reference sequence). This CDR3 contains 11 residues. Trimming took 5 bases from V and 6 from J, leaving 8 bases between them. The CDR3 DNA, read in part, is TGCACCTGCAGTCACAGGGTTGAACAGTAC. This sequence encodes CTCSHRVEQY. Given in full, the CDR3 is CTCSHRVEQYF.

As concerns this clone: Here the gene names and germline are mouse. The read falls 1 residue short of the CDR3 end, and the missing part is taken from the germline J gene. V is TRBV15 and J is TRBJ2-5; D possibly uses TRBD1 or TRBD2 (5 bases each). Germline V lookup: CDR1 SGHND, CDR2 FRSKSL. The V end lost 1 base, the J end lost 5 bases, and 7 bases lay between the germline ends. CDR3 length equals 13 residues. CDR3 DNA, as far as it was read: TGTGCCAGCAGTTTAGGGGGACCAGACACCCAGTAC. Translated: CASSLGGPDTQY. The whole CDR3 is CASSLGGPDTQYF.

Worth noting for this clone: All gene names here are mouse names. Sequencing ends 1 residue short of the CDR3 end; the germline J gene provides the rest. Other nucleotide sequences in the sample specify the same CDR3. The chain is built from TRBV3 and TRBJ2-7, with 14 bases that match TRBD2. The germline CDR1 and CDR2 sequences are SNHLY and FYNGKV (reference sequence). This CDR3 spans 15 amino acids. Germline trimming cut 4 bases from V and 4 bases from J; bases unmatched to any gene: 3. The DNA read from the CDR3 is TGTGCCAGCAGCTCCGGGACTGGGGGGGCTTATGAACAGTAC. Translating it yields CASSSGTGGAYEQY. The full-length CDR3 reads as CASSSGTGGAYEQYF. Variable domain in full (rest from reference TRBV3 and TRBJ2-7): GPKVLQIPSHQIIDMGQMVTLNCDPVSNHLYFYWYKQILGQQMEFLVNFYNGKVMEKSKLFKDQFSVERPDGSYFTLKIQPTALEDSAVYFCASSSGTGGAYEQYFGPGTRLTVL.

This clone showed up just a few times. The genes and germline here are from mouse. The CDR3 end is not reached by the read, which stops 1 residue before it; the germline J gene fills it in. J is TRBJ2-2 and V is TRBV12-2; D remains unclear. The V gene lost 0 bases and the J gene lost 0 bases, with 4 bases spanning the gap. The CDR3 totals 14 residues. Germline CDR1 reads SGHLS; CDR2 reads HYDKME. Partial CDR3 DNA: TGTGCCAGCTCTCTCGACACAAACACCGGGCAGCTCTAC. Translation gives CASSLDTNTGQLY. The CDR3, in full, reads CASSLDTNTGQLYF. Full variable domain (rest looked up from reference TRBV12-2 and TRBJ2-2): NSGVVQSPRYIIKGKGERSILKCIPISGHLSVAWYQQTQGQELKFFIQHYDKMERDKGNLPSRFSVQQFDDYHSEMNMSALELEDSAVYFCASSLDTNTGQLYFGEGSKLTVL.

Concerning this clone: Gene names follow the mouse nomenclature. The observed sequence ends 1 residue before the CDR3 terminus, with the missing tail filled in from the germline J gene. The V call is TRBV4, the J call TRBJ1-2; 8 bases match TRBD1. The germline V gene encodes CDR1 LGHDT and CDR2 YNNKQL (reference sequence). This CDR3 has 13 amino acids. Trimming took 4 bases from V and 4 from J; bases not matched to a gene: 2. The CDR3 sequence: CASSFGQGSDYTF. The covered CDR3 bases are TGTGCCAGCAGCTTCGGACAGGGCTCCGACTACACC.

Of note for this clone: Genes and germline are mouse. The sequence runs out 1 residue before the end of the CDR3; the remainder is reconstructed from the germline J gene. The rearrangement joins TRBV26 to TRBJ1-2; D remains unclear. Germline assignment: CDR1 KGHPV and CDR2 FQNQEV (reference sequence). Trimming shortened V by 2 bases and J by 2 bases, and 3 bases separated the two germline ends. CDR3 length: 12 amino acids. CDR3 DNA, as far as it was read: TGTGCCAGCAGTCTGGATAACTCCGACTACACC. This encodes CASSLDNSDYT. The full CDR3 protein is CASSLDNSDYTF.

Concerning this clone itself: Gene labels here are mouse ones. The CDR3 goes on 1 residue after the read ends, and that part is filled in from the germline J gene. The rearrangement links TRBV15 to TRBJ2-4; D gene ambiguous. From germline, CDR1 is SGHND and CDR2 FRSKSL. V was shortened by 3 bases and J by 1 base, with 5 bases between the two germline ends. CDR3 size: 13 residues. This CDR3 is CASSFTRQNTLYF. The CDR3 DNA, read in part, is TGTGCCAGCAGTTTTACCCGTCAAAACACCTTGTAC. Filled out from reference TRBV15 and TRBJ2-4, the complete variable domain reads DAGVTQTPRHEVAEKGQTIILKCEPVSGHNDLFWYRQTKIQGLELLSYFRSKSLMEDGGAFKDRFKAEMLNSSFSTLKIQPTEPKDSAVYLCASSFTRQNTLYFGAGTRLSVL.

As for this clone: Gene names denote mouse genes. The CDR3 end is not reached by the read, which stops 1 residue before it; the germline J gene fills it in. V is TRBV3 and J is TRBJ2-7, with 11 nucleotides matching TRBD2. The ends lost 6 bases at V and 7 bases at J; junction bases unmatched: 8. The CDR3 spans 14 residues. CDR1 is SNHLY, CDR2 FYNGKV, per germline (reference sequence). The CDR3 sequence: CASSFRLGGREQYF. Incomplete CDR3 DNA: TGTGCCAGCAGTTTCCGACTGGGGGGGAGGGAACAGTAC.

A word on this clone: Genes here carry mouse names. The CDR3 extends 1 residue past the end of the read, so its final part is completed from the germline J gene. The chain is built from TRBV3 and TRBJ2-4; tentatively, D is TRBD2 (6 bases). Germline V gene lookup returns CDR1 SNHLY and CDR2 FYNGKV (reference sequence). The germline V and J ends were trimmed by 5 bases and 0 bases, with 9 bases remaining between them. There are 14 residues in the CDR3. The CDR3 DNA, read in part, is TGTGCCAGCAGCGCTACTGGGAGTCAAAACACCTTGTAC. Its protein product is CASSATGSQNTLY. In full, the CDR3 is CASSATGSQNTLYF.

This clone was seen a handful of times. The gene symbols are mouse symbols. The read ends 1 residue early relative to the CDR3; the germline J gene fills the gap. The rearrangement links TRBV26 to TRBJ1-5; 7 bases are shared with TRBD1. The CDR3 is 14 residues long. Germline lookup yields CDR1 KGHPV and CDR2 FQNQEV (reference sequence). V was clipped by 4 bases and J by 3 bases; unmatched bases: 3. CDR3 DNA (partial): TGTGCCAGCAGTCGAGACAGGGCCAACCAGGCTCCGCTT. Translated, it gives CASSRDRANQAPL. The complete CDR3 reads CASSRDRANQAPLF.

Comment on this clone: Gene names and germline match the mouse. Incomplete CDR3 DNA: TGTGCCAGCAGTCCGGGGGCCAACACCGGGCAGCTCTAC. Protein product: CASSPGANTGQLY. The full-length CDR3 reads as CASSPGANTGQLYF. This chain connects TRBV26 to TRBJ2-2; D is tentatively TRBD1 or TRBD2 (6 bases each). The read ends 1 residue shy of where the CDR3 ends; the end is completed using the germline J gene. V gave up 4 bases and J gave up 2 bases, with 8 bases separating them. Germline V lookup: CDR1 KGHPV, CDR2 FQNQEV (reference sequence). The CDR3 has 14 amino acids.

This clone has just a few counts. Germline and genes here are mouse. The CDR3 goes on 1 residue after the read ends, and that part is filled in from the germline J gene. The rearrangement links TRBV13-2 to TRBJ2-1; the D gene is possibly TRBD1 (5 bases). Trimming shortened V by 2 bases and J by 1 base, and 7 bases separated the two germline ends. CDR1 is NNHNN and CDR2 is SYGAGS in the germline V gene (reference sequence). The CDR3 covers 14 residues. The DNA read from the CDR3 is TGTGCCAGCGGTGAGACAGAAAACTATGCTGAGCAGTTC. Protein product: CASGETENYAEQF. The whole CDR3 region reads CASGETENYAEQFF.

About this clone itself: The genes and germline here are from mouse. The CDR3 bases that were read are TGTGCCAGCAGCACTGGGGCTGCAGAAACGCTGTAT. This sequence encodes CASSTGAAETLY. The complete CDR3 reads CASSTGAAETLYF. The chain carries TRBV26 and TRBJ2-3; 7 bases match TRBD2. The CDR3 end falls 1 residue outside the read, so it is completed with the germline J gene. The CDR3 sequence is 13 residues long. Germline V gene lookup returns CDR1 KGHPV and CDR2 FQNQEV (reference sequence). The V and J ends lost 6 bases and 2 bases, in that order; junction bases with no gene match: 2.